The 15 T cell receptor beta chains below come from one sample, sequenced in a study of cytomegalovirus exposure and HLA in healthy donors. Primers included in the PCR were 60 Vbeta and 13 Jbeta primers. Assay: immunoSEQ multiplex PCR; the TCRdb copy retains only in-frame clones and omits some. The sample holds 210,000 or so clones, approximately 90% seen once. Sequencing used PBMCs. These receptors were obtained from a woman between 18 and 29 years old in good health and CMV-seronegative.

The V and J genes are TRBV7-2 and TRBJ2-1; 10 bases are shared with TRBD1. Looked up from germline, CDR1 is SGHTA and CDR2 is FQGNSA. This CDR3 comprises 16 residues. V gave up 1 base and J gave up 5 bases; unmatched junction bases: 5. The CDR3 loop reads CASSLVGTGDNNEQFF. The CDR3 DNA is TGTGCCAGCAGCTTAGTTGGGACAGGGGATAACAATGAGCAGTTCTTC.

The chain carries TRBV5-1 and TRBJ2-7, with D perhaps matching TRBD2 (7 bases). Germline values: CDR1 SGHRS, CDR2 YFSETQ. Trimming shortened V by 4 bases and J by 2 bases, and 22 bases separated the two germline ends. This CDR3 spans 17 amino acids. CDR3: CASSGGHGTTGAYEQYF. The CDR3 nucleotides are TGCGCCAGCAGCGGGGGACACGGGACTACCGGAGCCTACGAGCAGTACTTC. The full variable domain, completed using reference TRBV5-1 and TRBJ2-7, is KAGVTQTPRYLIKTRGQQVTLSCSPISGHRSVSWYQQTPGQGLQFLFEYFSETQRNKGNFPGRFSGRQFSNSRSEMNVSTLELGDSALYLCASSGGHGTTGAYEQYFGPGTRLTVT.

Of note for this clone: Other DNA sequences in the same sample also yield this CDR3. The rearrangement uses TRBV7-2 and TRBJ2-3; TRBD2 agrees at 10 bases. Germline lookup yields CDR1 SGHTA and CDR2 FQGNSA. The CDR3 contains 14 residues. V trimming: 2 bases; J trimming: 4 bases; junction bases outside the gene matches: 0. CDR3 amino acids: CASSLLAGADTQYF. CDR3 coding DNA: TGTGCCAGCAGCTTACTAGCGGGAGCAGATACGCAGTATTTT. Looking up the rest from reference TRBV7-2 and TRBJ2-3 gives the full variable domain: GAGVSQSPSNKVTEKGKDVELRCDPISGHTALYWYRQSLGQGLEFLIYFQGNSAPDKSGLPSDRFSAERTGGSVSTLTIQRTQQEDSAVYLCASSLLAGADTQYFGPGTRLTVL.

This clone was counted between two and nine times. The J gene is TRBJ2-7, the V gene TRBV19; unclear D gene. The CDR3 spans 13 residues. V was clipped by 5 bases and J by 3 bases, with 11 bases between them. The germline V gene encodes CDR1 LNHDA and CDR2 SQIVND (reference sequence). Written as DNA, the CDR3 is TGTGCCAGTAGTGAGCCGGGTAGCTACGAGCAGTACTTC. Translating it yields CASSEPGSYEQYF.

The CDR3 is CASSGATGPGELFF. CDR3 coding DNA: TGCGCCAGCAGCGGGGCGACAGGGCCCGGGGAGCTGTTTTTT. The chain recombines TRBV5-1 with TRBJ2-2; 7 bases are a match to TRBD1. This CDR3 has 14 amino acids. Germline CDR1 and CDR2: SGHRS and YFSETQ. J lost 6 bases, V lost 4 bases, and 6 bases had no gene match.

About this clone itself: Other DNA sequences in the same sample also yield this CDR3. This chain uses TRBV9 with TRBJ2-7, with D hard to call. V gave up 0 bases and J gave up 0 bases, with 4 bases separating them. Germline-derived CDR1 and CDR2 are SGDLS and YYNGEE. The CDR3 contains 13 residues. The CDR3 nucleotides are TGTGCCAGCAGCGTAGGTAGCTCCTACGAGCAGTACTTC. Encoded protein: CASSVGSSYEQYF.

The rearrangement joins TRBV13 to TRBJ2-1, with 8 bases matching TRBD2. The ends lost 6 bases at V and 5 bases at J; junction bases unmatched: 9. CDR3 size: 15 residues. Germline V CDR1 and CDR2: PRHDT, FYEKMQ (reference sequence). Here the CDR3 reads CASRPGGGENNEQFF. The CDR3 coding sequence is TGTGCCAGCAGACCGGGGGGGGGCGAGAACAATGAGCAGTTCTTC.

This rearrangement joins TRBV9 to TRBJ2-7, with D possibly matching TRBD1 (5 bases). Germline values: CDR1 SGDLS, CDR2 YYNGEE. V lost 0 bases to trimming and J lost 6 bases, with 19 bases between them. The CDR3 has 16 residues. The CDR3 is CASSVGPGLGMGEQYF. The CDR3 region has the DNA TGTGCCAGCAGCGTAGGTCCAGGGTTGGGTATGGGCGAGCAGTACTTC. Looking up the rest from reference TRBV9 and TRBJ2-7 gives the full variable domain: DSGVTQTPKHLITATGQRVTLRCSPRSGDLSVYWYQQSLDQGLQFLIQYYNGEERAKGNILERFSAQQFPDLHSELNLSSLELGDSALYFCASSVGPGLGMGEQYFGPGTRLTVT.

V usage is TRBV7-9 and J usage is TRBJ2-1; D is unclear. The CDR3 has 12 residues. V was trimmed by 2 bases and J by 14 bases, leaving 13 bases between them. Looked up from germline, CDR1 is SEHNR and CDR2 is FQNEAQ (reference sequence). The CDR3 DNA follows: TGTGCCAGCAGCTTATCGATGGAGAGTGAGTTCTTC. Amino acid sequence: CASSLSMESEFF.

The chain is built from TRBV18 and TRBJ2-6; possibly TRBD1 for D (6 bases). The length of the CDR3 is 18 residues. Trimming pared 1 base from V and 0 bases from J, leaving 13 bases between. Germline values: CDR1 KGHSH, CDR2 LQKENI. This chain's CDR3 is CASSPRADSDSGANVLTF. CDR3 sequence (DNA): TGTGCCAGCTCACCACGCGCGGACAGTGACTCTGGGGCCAACGTCCTGACTTTC.

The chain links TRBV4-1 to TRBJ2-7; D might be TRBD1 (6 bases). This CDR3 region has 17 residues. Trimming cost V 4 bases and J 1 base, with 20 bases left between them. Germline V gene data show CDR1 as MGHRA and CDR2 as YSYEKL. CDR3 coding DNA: TGCGCCAGCAGCCCCGGGACCCCGACACAGGGATCCTACGAGCAGTACTTC. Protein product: CASSPGTPTQGSYEQYF.

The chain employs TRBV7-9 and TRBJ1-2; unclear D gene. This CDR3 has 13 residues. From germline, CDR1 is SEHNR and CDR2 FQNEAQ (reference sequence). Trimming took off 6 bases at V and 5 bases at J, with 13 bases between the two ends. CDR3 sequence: CASSYVTGYGYTF. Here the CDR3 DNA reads TGTGCCAGCAGTTACGTGACGGGGTATGGCTACACCTTC.

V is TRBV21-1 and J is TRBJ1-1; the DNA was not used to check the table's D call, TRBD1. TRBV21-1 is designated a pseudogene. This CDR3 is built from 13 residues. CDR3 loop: CASSSRGNTEAFF. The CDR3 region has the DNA TGTGCCAGCAGCAGCAGGGGGAACACTGAAGCTTTCTTT.

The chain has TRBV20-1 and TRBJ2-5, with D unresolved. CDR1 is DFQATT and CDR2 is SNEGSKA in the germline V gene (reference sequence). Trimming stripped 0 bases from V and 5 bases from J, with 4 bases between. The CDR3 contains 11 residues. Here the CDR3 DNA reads TGCAGTGCTAGAGATCAGGAGACCCAGTACTTC. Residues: CSARDQETQYF.

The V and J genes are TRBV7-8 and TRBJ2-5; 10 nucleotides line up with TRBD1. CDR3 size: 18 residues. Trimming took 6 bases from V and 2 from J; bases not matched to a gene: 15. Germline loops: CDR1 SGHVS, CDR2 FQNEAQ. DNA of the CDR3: TGTGCCAGCAGTCCGAACAGACAGGGGGCGTACCGTCAAGAGACCCAGTACTTC. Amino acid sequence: CASSPNRQGAYRQETQYF. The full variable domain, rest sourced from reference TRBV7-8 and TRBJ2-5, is GAGVSQSPRYKVAKRGQDVALRCDPISGHVSLFWYQQALGQGPEFLTYFQNEAQLDKSGLPSDRFFAERPEGSVSTLKIQRTQQEDSAVYLCASSPNRQGAYRQETQYFGPGTRLLVL.